A single sample is the source of the 28 T cell receptor beta chains below, sequenced in a study of T-cell reconstitution after alpha-beta-depleted transplantation in children. It was with unique molecular identifiers that the TCRbeta library was prepared. TCRdb passed the PCR reads through MiXCR, listing each CDR3 protein once. The data show some 390,000 distinct CDR3 sequences, around 21% seen once. The sequencing here drew on PBMCs from the stem cell graft donor, taken from the stem cell graft. Source of these receptors: a human donor who donated a stem cell graft to a child with acute myeloid leukemia.

The sample holds a few counts of this clonotype. The genes are TRBV27 and TRBJ2-7, with 7 bases aligning to TRBD1. V gave up 6 bases and J gave up 0 bases; unmatched junction bases: 8. CDR1 and CDR2 (germline): MNHEY, SMNVEV (reference sequence). There are 15 residues in the CDR3. The CDR3 loop reads CASSQTGFVSYEQYF. The CDR3 DNA follows: TGTGCCAGCAGCCAGACAGGGTTTGTCTCCTACGAGCAGTACTTC.

Many counts were recorded for this clonotype. The chain links TRBV29-1 to TRBJ2-3; weak D call: TRBD2 (6 bases). Trimming stripped 5 bases from V and 6 bases from J, with 9 bases between. Germline loops: CDR1 SQVTM, CDR2 ANQGSEA. The CDR3 extends over 11 amino acids. For the CDR3, the DNA is TGCAGCGTTCGGGAGACGGATACGCAGTATTTT. The encoded protein is CSVRETDTQYF.

This clonotype has ten or more counts. The V and J genes are TRBV20-1 and TRBJ2-3; 8 bases fit TRBD2. Looked up from germline, CDR1 is DFQATT and CDR2 is SNEGSKA (reference sequence). Trimming cost V 6 bases and J 8 bases; bases outside gene matches: 7. The CDR3 sequence is 12 residues long. The CDR3 nucleotides read TGCAGTGCCCCCGGGAGGGCGGGTACGCAGTATTTT. Its translation: CSAPGRAGTQYF.

This clonotype was recorded at least ten times. The CDR3 is CSARGSRLPSGQYF. CDR3 DNA sequence: TGCAGTGCTAGAGGAAGTAGGCTGCCTTCCGGGCAGTACTTC. The chain recombines TRBV20-1 with TRBJ2-7; D remains ambiguous. The CDR3 runs to 14 residues. V dropped 1 base and J dropped 9 bases, with 19 bases sitting between them. Germline V gene sequence: CDR1 DFQATT, CDR2 SNEGSKA (reference sequence).

In its sample, this clonotype is medium-sized. This rearrangement joins TRBV4-2 to TRBJ2-1; TRBD2 aligns across 9 bases. This CDR3 comprises 17 residues. The V gene end was trimmed by 2 bases and the J gene end by 3 bases; junction bases not matched to a gene: 8. Germline V gene data show CDR1 as LGHNA and CDR2 as YNFKEQ. This CDR3 reads CASSQMAGGPNYNEQFF. The DNA of the CDR3 is TGTGCCAGCAGCCAAATGGCGGGAGGGCCGAACTACAATGAGCAGTTCTTC.

The V and J genes are TRBV5-1 and TRBJ2-5; D remains unclear. The germline V and J ends were trimmed by 3 bases and 1 base, with 10 bases remaining between them. This CDR3 contains 14 residues. Germline CDR1 reads SGHRS; CDR2 reads YFSETQ. CDR3 DNA sequence: TGCGCCAGCAGCTCTCAGCCATCCCAAGAGACCCAGTACTTC. It translates to CASSSQPSQETQYF. The full variable domain, with the rest looked up from reference TRBV5-1 and TRBJ2-5, is KAGVTQTPRYLIKTRGQQVTLSCSPISGHRSVSWYQQTPGQGLQFLFEYFSETQRNKGNFPGRFSGRQFSNSRSEMNVSTLELGDSALYLCASSSQPSQETQYFGPGTRLLVL.

This clonotype came up a few times. V usage is TRBV10-2 and J usage is TRBJ2-1; the D is unclear. V lost 0 bases, J lost 9 bases, and 12 bases lay in between. Germline V lookup: CDR1 WSHSY, CDR2 SAAADI. This CDR3 comprises 14 residues. DNA for the CDR3: TGCGCCAGCAGTGAGTCGTCTCCCTGGGGTGAGCAGTTCTTC. Protein: CASSESSPWGEQFF.

This clonotype was picked up one time. A much bigger clone sits one base away, suggesting this may be a read error. In this CDR3 the conserved last residue, phenylalanine or tryptophan, is missing, so a read error is likely. The CDR3 coding sequence is TGCAGTGCTAGACAGACCCACGAGCAGTACTAC. The encoded protein is CSARQTHEQYY. V usage is TRBV20-1 and J usage is TRBJ2-7; unclear D gene. The length of the CDR3 is 11 residues. Trimming took off 2 bases at V and 5 bases at J, with 7 bases between the two ends. CDR1 and CDR2 from the germline V gene are DFQATT and SNEGSKA (reference sequence).

This rearrangement joins TRBV12-3 or TRBV12-4 to TRBJ2-3; 7 bases line up with TRBD2. V gave up 7 bases and J gave up 8 bases; unmatched junction bases: 12. This CDR3 has 14 amino acids. The CDR3 coding sequence is TGTGCCAGCACCCCGAGCGGCTGGGGGGGTACGCAGTATTTT. Its translation is CASTPSGWGGTQYF.

CDR3 DNA: TGTGCCAGCAGTCCCGCGCCGGGACAGGGAACCACCGGGGAGCTGTTTTTT. This translates into CASSPAPGQGTTGELFF. J is TRBJ2-2 and V is TRBV7-3; 9 bases fit TRBD1. V lost 6 bases, J lost 4 bases, and 12 bases stayed unmatched. This CDR3 contains 17 residues. CDR1 SGHTA and CDR2 FQGTGA come from the germline V gene.

This sequence joins TRBV5-1 and TRBJ1-6; 7 bases match TRBD1. This CDR3 is built from 14 residues. From germline, CDR1 is SGHRS and CDR2 YFSETQ. The V and J ends lost 4 bases and 12 bases, in that order; junction bases with no gene match: 10. The CDR3 loop is CASSVGQAEGPLHF. In DNA, the CDR3 is TGCGCCAGCAGCGTTGGACAGGCAGAGGGACCCCTCCACTTT.

This clonotype appeared a few times. V and J are TRBV5-1 and TRBJ2-7; D is uncertain. CDR3 length: 15 amino acids. Germline-derived CDR1 and CDR2 are SGHRS and YFSETQ. V shed 0 bases and J shed 6 bases, with 16 bases lying between them. DNA of the CDR3: TGCGCCAGCAGCTTGGGCAGTTTGAGTTCGTCCGAGCAGTACTTC. Amino acid sequence: CASSLGSLSSSEQYF.

This clonotype has ten or more counts. CDR3 loop: CSAPGTLSSYEQYF. The CDR3 bases are TGCAGTGCTCCCGGGACCCTAAGCTCCTACGAGCAGTACTTC. This chain links TRBV20-1 with TRBJ2-7; D is tentatively TRBD1 or TRBD2 (5 bases each). Trimming took 5 bases from V and 0 from J, leaving 14 bases between them. Per germline, CDR1 DFQATT and CDR2 SNEGSKA (reference sequence). This CDR3 has 14 amino acids.

V is TRBV28 and J is TRBJ2-7; TRBD1 agrees at 8 bases. This CDR3 contains 16 residues. The germline CDR1 and CDR2 sequences are MDHEN and SYDVKM. The V and J ends lost 2 bases and 0 bases, in that order; junction bases with no gene match: 6. The CDR3 region has the DNA TGTGCCAGCAGTTTAAGTCCAGGGACAGGCTCCTACGAGCAGTACTTC. Encoded protein: CASSLSPGTGSYEQYF.

The V and J genes are TRBV12-3 or TRBV12-4 and TRBJ2-5, with 10 nucleotides matching TRBD2. V shed 6 bases and J 2 bases; nucleotides not matched to a gene: 3. This CDR3 contains 14 residues. The CDR3 DNA reads TGTGCCAGCAGGCAGACTAGCGGGCAAGAGACCCAGTACTTC. As protein: CASRQTSGQETQYF.

In this sample, this clonotype turned up a few times. The CDR3 is CASSSRTGTNEKLFF. The CDR3 nucleotides are TGTGCCAGTAGTTCCAGGACAGGAACTAATGAAAAACTGTTTTTT. The rearrangement links TRBV19 to TRBJ1-4; TRBD1 agrees at 7 bases. The germline gives CDR1 LNHDA, CDR2 SQIVND (reference sequence). CDR3 size: 15 residues. V lost 5 bases and J lost 1; bases outside the gene matches: 4.

As to this clonotype: A read error may produce the germline difference seen at one junction end. The rearrangement joins TRBV24-1 to TRBJ2-1; TRBD2 matches 11 bases. This CDR3 contains 12 residues. The germline V gene encodes CDR1 KGHDR and CDR2 SFDVKD. This CDR3 is CATSLTSGSLIF. CDR3 DNA sequence: TGTGCCACCAGTCTAACTAGCGGGAGTTTGATCTTC.

The chain carries TRBV25-1 and TRBJ2-7, with D perhaps assigned TRBD1 or TRBD2 (5 bases each). V gave up 7 bases and J gave up 7 bases, with 11 bases separating them. Germline CDR1 reads MGHDK; CDR2 reads SYGVNS. The CDR3 has 11 amino acids. The CDR3 protein is CASTLWGEQYF. CDR3 in DNA: TGTGCCAGCACCTTATGGGGGGAGCAGTACTTC.

The chain couples TRBV7-9 to TRBJ1-4; D might be TRBD1 (5 bases). The CDR3 is made up of 14 amino acids. Germline-derived CDR1 and CDR2 are SEHNR and FQNEAQ (reference sequence). Deletions cut 5 bases from V and 0 bases from J, with 7 bases between. The CDR3 is CASSATATNEKLFF. The CDR3 DNA reads TGTGCCAGCAGCGCGACAGCAACTAATGAAAAACTGTTTTTT.

This clonotype was seen a handful of times. The rearrangement uses TRBV2 and TRBJ2-7; D gene uncertain. Per germline, CDR1 SNHLY and CDR2 FYNNEI. This CDR3 has 13 amino acids. Between the trimmed V and J ends, which lost 4 bases and 3 bases, there was a span of 10 bases. CDR3 sequence: CASSVEVRYEQYF. Written as DNA, the CDR3 is TGTGCCAGCAGTGTCGAGGTACGCTACGAGCAGTACTTC.

This rearrangement joins TRBV25-1 to TRBJ2-5, with TRBD2 matching over 7 bases. CDR1 and CDR2 from the germline V gene are MGHDK and SYGVNS. The ends lost 2 bases at V and 7 bases at J; junction bases unmatched: 4. The CDR3 totals 13 residues. The CDR3 sequence: CASSEVAGGTQYF. The CDR3 nucleotides read TGTGCCAGCAGTGAAGTAGCGGGCGGGACCCAGTACTTC.

J is TRBJ2-1 and V is TRBV5-5; a weak D match, TRBD2 (6 bases). The V and J ends lost 0 bases and 8 bases respectively, with 15 bases between them. Germline values: CDR1 SGHKS, CDR2 YYEKEE (reference sequence). This CDR3 comprises 15 residues. The CDR3 here is CASSLATGLIYEQFF. The CDR3 DNA sequence: TGTGCCAGCAGCTTGGCTACAGGACTAATCTATGAGCAGTTCTTC.

The J gene is TRBJ2-6, the V gene TRBV12-3 or TRBV12-4; 12 bases line up with TRBD2. This CDR3 contains 20 residues. J lost 0 bases, V lost 6 bases, and 12 bases had no gene match. CDR3 sequence (DNA): TGTGCCAGCAGCCACCTGACTAGCGGGAGCTTTCTCTCTGGGGCCAACGTCCTGACTTTC. Translated, it gives CASSHLTSGSFLSGANVLTF.

This clonotype came up a few times. The chain employs TRBV20-1 and TRBJ2-3; D is uncertain. Trimming pared 1 base from V and 3 bases from J, leaving 5 bases between. The germline gives CDR1 DFQATT, CDR2 SNEGSKA (reference sequence). The CDR3 contains 12 residues. The CDR3 region has the DNA TGCAGTGCTAGAGTTGAAACAGATACGCAGTATTTT. It is translated as CSARVETDTQYF.

This clonotype was found many times. This chain uses TRBV7-3 with TRBJ2-7; 10 nucleotides align to TRBD2. CDR1 and CDR2 (germline): SGHTA, FQGTGA. CDR3 length: 15 amino acids. J gave up 2 bases and V 4 bases, and 5 bases lay outside the gene matches. CDR3 in amino acids: CASSYQAGGPYEQYF. The CDR3 DNA reads as TGTGCCAGCAGCTATCAAGCGGGAGGGCCCTACGAGCAGTACTTC.

This clonotype has just one count. Given the absence of the conserved phenylalanine or tryptophan at the CDR3 end, a read error is likely. V and J are TRBV12-3 or TRBV12-4 and TRBJ1-1; D gene uncertain. V dropped 3 bases and J dropped 1 base, with 6 bases sitting between them. This CDR3 region has 13 residues. The CDR3 protein is CASSFVGNTEAFY. CDR3 DNA: TGTGCCAGCAGTTTTGTGGGGAACACTGAAGCTTTCTAT.

The CDR3, as DNA: TGCAGTGCTAGACCACCGGGGGGAAATCAGCCCCAGCATTTT. It is translated as CSARPPGGNQPQHF. The chain uses TRBV20-1 and TRBJ1-5, with D possibly TRBD1 on 5 matching bases. Trimming removed 2 bases at V and 4 bases at J, with 12 bases between. CDR1 is DFQATT, CDR2 SNEGSKA, per germline (reference sequence). The CDR3 consists of 14 residues.

This clonotype was recorded a few times. The chain uses TRBV12-3 or TRBV12-4 and TRBJ2-3, with TRBD2 matching 10 bases. V dropped 0 bases and J dropped 4; count of bases not matched to a gene: 7. The CDR3 contains 17 residues. The CDR3 DNA reads as TGTGCCAGCAGTTTAGCCCGCCGTCTAGCGGGAGCAGATACGCAGTATTTT. This gives the protein CASSLARRLAGADTQYF.